These 17 T cell receptor beta chains came from one sample sequenced in a study. TCRdb reprocessed the reads with MiXCR, giving one entry per CDR3 protein. The sample carries 1,000 to 1,200 distinct CDR3 sequences, around two fifths recorded once. The sequenced sample was CD8+ T cells (not recorded whether cultured). The receptors here all came from a male donor.

By proportion, this clonotype is medium-sized. An end of the junction does not agree with germline; a read error may underlie this. The chain couples TRBV14 to TRBJ1-2; D remains ambiguous. The V gene's germline CDR1 is SGHDN and CDR2 FVKESK. CDR3 length: 11 amino acids. The CDR3 sequence: CASSQVPIENF. The CDR3 DNA follows: TGTGCCAGCAGCCAAGTCCCGATAGAAAACTTC. Using reference TRBV14 and TRBJ1-2 for the parts outside the CDR3, the full variable domain is EAGVTQFPSHSVIEKGQTVTLRCDPISGHDNLYWYRRVMGKEIKFLLHFVKESKQDESGMPNNRFLAERTGGTYSTLKVQPAELEDSGVYFCASSQVPIENFGSGTRLTVV.

This chain joins TRBV21-1 and TRBJ2-2; the table gives TRBD1 as D, unverified against the DNA. TRBV21-1 is flagged as a pseudogene. This CDR3 spans 18 amino acids. CDR3: CASSENEQGANPFGELFF. Written as DNA, the CDR3 is TGTGCCAGCAGCGAGAACGAGCAGGGGGCGAATCCTTTCGGGGAGCTGTTTTTT.

This clonotype is categorized as large. The gene calls are TRBV25-1 and TRBJ1-3; a possible D gene is TRBD1 (5 bases). Germline V CDR1 and CDR2: MGHDK, SYGVNS. The CDR3 contains 15 residues. Between the trimmed V and J ends, which lost 2 bases and 2 bases, there was a span of 10 bases. This chain's CDR3 is CASSEIGAPGNTIYF. DNA for the CDR3: TGTGCCAGCAGTGAAATTGGGGCCCCTGGAAACACCATATATTTT.

The chain carries TRBV19 and TRBJ2-5; D unclear. CDR1 is LNHDA, CDR2 SQIVND, per germline (reference sequence). Trimming removed 3 bases from V and 2 bases from J, with 7 bases in between. This CDR3 has 13 residues. CDR3 sequence reads: CASSIASQETQYF. In nucleotides, the CDR3 is TGTGCCAGTAGTATCGCTTCGCAAGAGACCCAGTACTTC.

About this clonotype itself: Because the CDR3 is missing its conserved closing phenylalanine or tryptophan, this is likely a read error. This chain joins TRBV19 and TRBJ2-5; D is unclear. Germline V lookup: CDR1 LNHDA, CDR2 SQIVND (reference sequence). The germline V and J ends were trimmed by 3 bases and 2 bases, with 7 bases remaining between them. CDR3 length: 13 amino acids. CDR3 in amino acids: CASSIVLQETQYL. For the CDR3, the DNA is TGTGCCAGTAGTATCGTCTTGCAAGAGACCCAGTACTTG.

This clonotype is classed as medium-sized. This chain links TRBV19 with TRBJ2-1; D gene unclear. This CDR3 is 13 amino acids long. CDR1 is LNHDA, CDR2 SQIVND, per germline (reference sequence). Between the trimmed V and J ends, which lost 6 bases and 6 bases, there was a span of 12 bases. The CDR3 reads CASSPLSGNEQFF. The CDR3 region has the DNA TGTGCCAGTAGCCCCCTTTCCGGCAATGAGCAGTTCTTC. Using reference TRBV19 and TRBJ2-1 for the parts outside the CDR3, the full variable domain is DGGITQSPKYLFRKEGQNVTLSCEQNLNHDAMYWYRQDPGQGLRLIYYSQIVNDFQKGDIAEGYSVSREKKESFPLTVTSAQKNPTAFYLCASSPLSGNEQFFGPGTRLTVL.

This clonotype counts as medium-sized. This chain links TRBV27 with TRBJ2-1; tentatively, D is TRBD1 or TRBD2 (5 bases each). The V end lost 3 bases, the J end lost 6 bases, and 12 bases lay between the germline ends. The germline V gene has CDR1 MNHEY and CDR2 SMNVEV (reference sequence). The CDR3 has 14 amino acids. The CDR3 sequence is CASSFGAGGNEQFF. The CDR3 nucleotides read TGTGCCAGCAGTTTTGGGGCTGGGGGCAATGAGCAGTTCTTC.

About this clonotype itself: One base away lies a much larger clone, so this may be a sequencing read error. Because the CDR3 is missing its conserved closing phenylalanine or tryptophan, this is likely a read error. The chain has TRBV19 and TRBJ1-2; TRBD1 is a possible D gene (6 bases). Germline CDR1 is LNHDA and CDR2 is SQIVND (reference sequence). Trimming pared 1 base from V and 6 bases from J, leaving 18 bases between. The CDR3 consists of 16 residues. CDR3 nucleotide sequence: TGTGCCAGTAGTATAGTCCCCTGGGGGGGCGCGGATGGCTACACCATC. It encodes CASSIVPWGGADGYTI.

This clonotype is medium-sized by share. The V gene is TRBV19, the J gene TRBJ2-1, with D perhaps TRBD1 or TRBD2 (6 bases each). This CDR3 is built from 15 residues. Germline CDR1 reads LNHDA; CDR2 reads SQIVND (reference sequence). The V and J ends lost 3 bases and 6 bases respectively, with 15 bases between them. CDR3 residues: CASSMVGGPGNEQFF. The CDR3 region has the DNA TGTGCCAGTAGTATGGTGGGGGGCCCTGGCAATGAGCAGTTCTTC.

In the case of this clonotype: One end of the junction is discordant with germline, which a read error may explain. V and J are TRBV19 and TRBJ1-2, with D possibly matching TRBD1 (6 bases). The germline CDR1 and CDR2 sequences are LNHDA and SQIVND (reference sequence). The CDR3 length is 14 residues. In DNA, the CDR3 is TGTGCCAGTGGTATGACAGGAGAGTCCTATGGCTTCTCCTTC. This codes for CASGMTGESYGFSF.

Relative to its sample, this clonotype is hyperexpanded (1% or more). V and J are TRBV19 and TRBJ2-5; D unresolved. The ends were cut back, 4 bases at V and 4 bases at J, with 10 bases in the middle. The CDR3 sequence is 13 residues long. Germline CDR1 LNHDA, CDR2 SQIVND (reference sequence). CDR3 nucleotide sequence: TGTGCCAGTAGTAGTAGATCGGGAGAGACCCAGTACTTC. Translating gives CASSSRSGETQYF.

Of note for this clonotype: The missing conserved phenylalanine or tryptophan at the end of this CDR3 makes a read error likely. The chain recombines TRBV19 with TRBJ1-2; D call uncertain. CDR1 is LNHDA, CDR2 SQIVND, per germline (reference sequence). This CDR3 is 12 amino acids long. CDR3 amino acids: CVSSIGYYGYTL. In nucleotides, the CDR3 is TGTGTCAGTAGTATAGGATATTATGGCTACACCCTC.

This clonotype was detected many times. The J gene is TRBJ2-4, the V gene TRBV19; D is unclear. V was trimmed by 4 bases and J by 8 bases, leaving 12 bases between them. There are 13 residues in the CDR3. Germline V gene lookup returns CDR1 LNHDA and CDR2 SQIVND (reference sequence). CDR3: CASSTRSHDIQYF. CDR3 nucleotides: TGTGCCAGTAGTACCAGGAGTCACGACATTCAGTACTTC.

By share of the sample, this clonotype is medium-sized. The rearrangement joins TRBV19 to TRBJ1-2; possibly TRBD1 for D (6 bases). The CDR3 spans 13 residues. Germline V CDR1 and CDR2: LNHDA, SQIVND (reference sequence). V shed 1 base and J shed 5 bases, with 8 bases lying between them. CDR3 region: CASSIVTGYGYTF. CDR3 in DNA: TGTGCCAGTAGTATAGTAACAGGGTATGGCTACACCTTC.

Turning to this clonotype: A read error may produce the germline difference seen at one junction end. CDR3 region: CASSWTGNTEASF. The CDR3 DNA follows: TGTGCCAGTAGTTGGACAGGTAACACTGAAGCTTCCTTT. V is TRBV19 and J is TRBJ1-1; TRBD1 aligns across 7 bases. Per germline, CDR1 LNHDA and CDR2 SQIVND (reference sequence). The CDR3 contains 13 residues.

Regarding this clonotype: Its ends do not fully match the called genes, so a read error is possible. This sequence joins TRBV19 and TRBJ1-2; D unresolved. Germline CDR1 reads LNHDA; CDR2 reads SQIVND (reference sequence). The CDR3 covers 12 residues. CDR3 nucleotide sequence: TGTGCCAGTAGTATAGACGTCGAGTGCTACGCCTTC. Its translation: CASSIDVECYAF.

By sample fraction, this clonotype is medium-sized. The gene calls are TRBV19 and TRBJ2-7; D may be TRBD1 or TRBD2 (6 bases each). V was trimmed by 3 bases and J by 6 bases, leaving 15 bases between them. Per germline, CDR1 LNHDA and CDR2 SQIVND (reference sequence). The CDR3 spans 14 residues. The CDR3 loop is CASSIYGGEVEQYF. CDR3 DNA: TGTGCCAGTAGTATCTACGGGGGCGAGGTCGAGCAGTACTTC.